This TCR beta chain originates from a study of cytomegalovirus exposure and HLA in healthy donors. Researchers ran the PCR with 60 Vbeta and 13 Jbeta primers. Produced via immunoSEQ multiplex PCR; TCRdb's table is partial and in-frame only. The sample lists under 200,000 clones, approximately 88% occurring once. The V end lost 1 base, the J end lost 1 base, and 9 bases lay between the germline ends. CDR1 SGHVS and CDR2 FNYEAQ come from the germline V gene. The CDR3 is 15 residues long. The TCR originated in a woman aged 50 to 65 in good health and CMV-seropositive. The chain is built from TRBV7-6 and TRBJ2-3, with D possibly matching TRBD2 (6 bases). Sequencing was done on a sample of PBMCs. CDR3 nucleotides: TGTGCCAGCAGCTTAGTACCGGGAGGCACAGATACGCAGTATTTT. Translating gives CASSLVPGGTDTQYF.